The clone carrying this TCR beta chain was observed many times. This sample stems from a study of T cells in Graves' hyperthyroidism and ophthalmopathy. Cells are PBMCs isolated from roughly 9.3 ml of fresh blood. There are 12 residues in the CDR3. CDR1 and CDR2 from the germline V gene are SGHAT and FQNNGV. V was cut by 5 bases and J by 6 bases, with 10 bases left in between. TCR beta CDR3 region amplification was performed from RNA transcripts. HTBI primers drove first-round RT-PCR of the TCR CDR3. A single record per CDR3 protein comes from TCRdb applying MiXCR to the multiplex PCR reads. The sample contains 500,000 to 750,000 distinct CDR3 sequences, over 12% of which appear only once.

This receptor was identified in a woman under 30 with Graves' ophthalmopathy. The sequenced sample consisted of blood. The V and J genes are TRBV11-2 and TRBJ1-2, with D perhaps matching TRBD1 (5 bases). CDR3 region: CASSRGGDGYTF. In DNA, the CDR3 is TGTGCCAGCAGCCGGGGAGGGGATGGCTACACCTTC.